This is a list of T cell receptor beta chains from one sample in a study of metastatic and nonmetastatic thyroid tumors. TCRdb re-clonotyped the PCR reads through MiXCR. Of about 70,000 clones listed, 18% are singletons. The sequenced sample consisted of blood. These receptors all come from a female donor with papillary thyroid cancer or a benign thyroid nodule (not recorded which). Some clones in this sample may be carry-over from other donors' samples. The CDR3 runs from the conserved cysteine through the conserved F or W. D genes are given only for firm matches. Expanded clones are given a class, and other clones once, few, many or no size at all.

clone_size: few; cdr3_length: 13; v_call: TRBV10-2; d_call: .; j_call: TRBJ1-2; cdr3_aa: CASSESGGVGYTF; cdr3_nt: TGCGCCAGCAGTGAGTCGGGCGGGGTTGGCTACACCTTC
clone_size: many; cdr3_length: 14; v_call: TRBV25-1; d_call: TRBD1; j_call: TRBJ2-1; cdr3_aa: CASSVGTDYNEQFF; cdr3_nt: TGTGCCAGCAGTGTCGGGACAGATTACAATGAGCAGTTCTTC
clone_size: many; cdr3_length: 12; v_call: TRBV5-6; d_call: .; j_call: TRBJ1-2; cdr3_aa: CASSLAGFGYTF; cdr3_nt: TGTGCCAGCAGCTTAGCAGGGTTTGGCTACACCTTC
clone_size: many; cdr3_length: 13; v_call: TRBV30; d_call: .; j_call: TRBJ1-1; cdr3_aa: CAWSVQQNTEAFF; cdr3_nt: TGTGCCTGGAGTGTACAACAGAACACTGAAGCTTTCTTT
clone_size: many; cdr3_length: 18; v_call: TRBV4-3; d_call: TRBD1; j_call: TRBJ2-3; cdr3_aa: CASSQPPPDRVMTDTQYF; cdr3_nt: TGCGCCAGCAGCCAACCGCCCCCTGACAGGGTAATGACAGATACGCAGTATTTT
clone_size: many; cdr3_length: 12; v_call: TRBV20-1; d_call: .; j_call: TRBJ1-5; cdr3_aa: CSASAGPQPQHF; cdr3_nt: TGCAGTGCCAGTGCAGGTCCTCAGCCCCAGCATTTT
clone_size: many; cdr3_length: 15; v_call: TRBV7-9; d_call: .; j_call: TRBJ1-1; cdr3_aa: CASSREQGGGTEAFF; cdr3_nt: TGTGCCAGCAGCCGCGAACAGGGAGGGGGCACTGAAGCTTTCTTT
clone_size: many; cdr3_length: 15; v_call: TRBV5-1; d_call: TRBD1; j_call: TRBJ2-7; cdr3_aa: CASRNSGTEAYEQYF; cdr3_nt: TGCGCCAGCAGGAATTCCGGGACAGAGGCCTACGAGCAGTACTTC
clone_size: many; cdr3_length: 15; v_call: TRBV7-9; d_call: TRBD2; j_call: TRBJ2-6; cdr3_aa: CASSPGGARANVLTF; cdr3_nt: TGTGCCAGCAGCCCGGGGGGGGCCAGGGCCAACGTCCTGACTTTC
clone_size: many; cdr3_length: 15; v_call: TRBV5-6; d_call: .; j_call: TRBJ1-2; cdr3_aa: CASSLIGPDRGGYTF; cdr3_nt: TGTGCCAGCAGCTTGATTGGCCCTGATCGAGGGGGCTACACCTTC
clone_size: .; cdr3_length: 11; v_call: TRBV6-1; d_call: .; j_call: TRBJ1-5; cdr3_aa: CAIHGNQPQHF; cdr3_nt: TGTGCCATACATGGCAATCAGCCCCAGCATTTT
clone_size: .; cdr3_length: 14; v_call: TRBV2; d_call: .; j_call: TRBJ2-7; cdr3_aa: CASSGGQSSYEQYF; cdr3_nt: TGTGCCAGCAGTGGTGGACAAAGCTCCTACGAGCAGTACTTC
clone_size: many; cdr3_length: 15; v_call: TRBV7-9; d_call: TRBD2; j_call: TRBJ2-1; cdr3_aa: CASSFALAGVNEQFF; cdr3_nt: TGTGCCAGCAGTTTTGCACTAGCGGGAGTGAATGAGCAGTTCTTC
clone_size: many; cdr3_length: 14; v_call: TRBV9; d_call: .; j_call: TRBJ1-4; cdr3_aa: CASSNSATNEKLFF; cdr3_nt: TGTGCCAGCAGCAACTCCGCAACTAATGAAAAACTGTTTTTT
clone_size: many; cdr3_length: 15; v_call: TRBV7-3; d_call: .; j_call: TRBJ1-1; cdr3_aa: CASSSSPGMNTEAFF; cdr3_nt: TGTGCCAGCAGCTCCAGCCCGGGGATGAACACTGAAGCTTTCTTT
clone_size: .; cdr3_length: 14; v_call: TRBV20-1; d_call: TRBD1; j_call: TRBJ1-2; cdr3_aa: CSAGTGRAYYGYTF; cdr3_nt: TGCAGTGCTGGGACAGGCCGGGCTTACTATGGCTACACCTTC
clone_size: many; cdr3_length: 15; v_call: TRBV5-1; d_call: .; j_call: TRBJ1-3; cdr3_aa: CASSSRGSDGNTIYF; cdr3_nt: TGCGCCAGCAGCTCCCGGGGGTCGGACGGAAACACCATATATTTT
clone_size: many; cdr3_length: 13; v_call: TRBV28; d_call: .; j_call: TRBJ1-5; cdr3_aa: CATREGAGQPQHF; cdr3_nt: TGTGCCACCCGCGAAGGGGCCGGTCAGCCCCAGCATTTT
clone_size: many; cdr3_length: 11; v_call: TRBV25-1; d_call: .; j_call: TRBJ1-3; cdr3_aa: CASSQGNTIYF; cdr3_nt: TGTGCCAGCAGTCAGGGCAACACCATATATTTT
clone_size: many; cdr3_length: 13; v_call: TRBV18; d_call: TRBD1; j_call: TRBJ1-1; cdr3_aa: CASSPQGQDVAFF; cdr3_nt: TGTGCCAGCTCACCACAGGGACAGGATGTAGCTTTCTTT
clone_size: many; cdr3_length: 16; v_call: TRBV5-1; d_call: .; j_call: TRBJ2-1; cdr3_aa: CASSLAWDQTYNEQFF; cdr3_nt: TGCGCCAGCAGCTTGGCGTGGGACCAGACCTACAATGAGCAGTTCTTC
clone_size: .; cdr3_length: 14; v_call: TRBV7-3; d_call: TRBD2; j_call: TRBJ2-3; cdr3_aa: CASSLAGAADTQYF; cdr3_nt: TGTGCCAGCAGCTTAGCGGGAGCAGCAGATACGCAGTATTTT
clone_size: once; cdr3_length: 13; v_call: TRBV3-1; d_call: .; j_call: TRBJ2-7; cdr3_aa: CASSHDGAYEQYF; cdr3_nt: TGTGCCAGCAGCCATGACGGAGCCTACGAGCAGTACTTC
clone_size: .; cdr3_length: 14; v_call: TRBV4-3; d_call: .; j_call: TRBJ2-1; cdr3_aa: CASSQDLRSAEQFF; cdr3_nt: TGCGCCAGCAGCCAAGATTTGCGCAGCGCTGAGCAGTTCTTC
clone_size: many; cdr3_length: 14; v_call: TRBV7-3; d_call: TRBD2; j_call: TRBJ2-1; cdr3_aa: CASSLKLAGNEQFF; cdr3_nt: TGTGCCAGCAGCTTAAAGTTAGCGGGGAATGAGCAGTTCTTC
clone_size: many; cdr3_length: 13; v_call: TRBV20-1; d_call: TRBD1; j_call: TRBJ2-5; cdr3_aa: CSVPGQPQETQYF; cdr3_nt: TGCAGTGTACCGGGACAGCCTCAAGAGACCCAGTACTTC
clone_size: many; cdr3_length: 15; v_call: TRBV5-1; d_call: .; j_call: TRBJ1-1; cdr3_aa: CASSPLMLQNTEAFF; cdr3_nt: TGCGCCAGCAGCCCTTTAATGTTACAGAACACTGAAGCTTTCTTT
clone_size: .; cdr3_length: 13; v_call: TRBV19; d_call: .; j_call: TRBJ2-7; cdr3_aa: CASARTETYEQYF; cdr3_nt: TGTGCCAGCGCCCGGACGGAGACCTACGAGCAGTACTTC
clone_size: medium-sized; cdr3_length: 13; v_call: TRBV19; d_call: .; j_call: TRBJ2-7; cdr3_aa: CASSRTRLYEQYF; cdr3_nt: TGTGCCAGTAGTCGGACACGGCTTTACGAGCAGTACTTC
clone_size: .; cdr3_length: 14; v_call: TRBV5-1; d_call: .; j_call: TRBJ2-1; cdr3_aa: CASSLGHGADEQFF; cdr3_nt: TGCGCCAGCAGCTTAGGTCATGGGGCCGATGAGCAGTTCTTC
clone_size: few; cdr3_length: 13; v_call: TRBV11-3; d_call: TRBD2; j_call: TRBJ2-1; cdr3_aa: CASSHSGGNEQFF; cdr3_nt: TGTGCCAGCAGCCATAGCGGGGGCAATGAGCAGTTCTTC
clone_size: few; cdr3_length: 16; v_call: TRBV20-1; d_call: TRBD2; j_call: TRBJ2-7; cdr3_aa: CSAREGGSGTLYEQYF; cdr3_nt: TGCAGTGCTAGAGAAGGAGGTAGCGGGACTCTTTACGAGCAGTACTTC
clone_size: .; cdr3_length: 17; v_call: TRBV3-1; d_call: TRBD2; j_call: TRBJ2-7; cdr3_aa: CASSQGTSGRLSYEQYF; cdr3_nt: TGTGCCAGCAGCCAAGGGACTAGCGGGAGGCTTTCCTACGAGCAGTACTTC
clone_size: many; cdr3_length: 14; v_call: TRBV12-3/TRBV12-4; d_call: TRBD1; j_call: TRBJ2-7; cdr3_aa: CASSRDRGRREQYF; cdr3_nt: TGTGCCAGCAGTCGGGACAGGGGGCGACGCGAGCAGTACTTC
clone_size: .; cdr3_length: 15; v_call: TRBV7-8; d_call: TRBD2; j_call: TRBJ2-7; cdr3_aa: CASSRTRQNPYEQYF; cdr3_nt: TGTGCCAGCAGCCGGACTAGACAGAATCCCTACGAGCAGTACTTC
clone_size: .; cdr3_length: 15; v_call: TRBV20-1; d_call: .; j_call: TRBJ2-7; cdr3_aa: CSASRNRAATYEQYF; cdr3_nt: TGCAGTGCTAGTCGCAATAGGGCAGCTACCTACGAGCAGTACTTC
clone_size: .; cdr3_length: 16; v_call: TRBV2; d_call: TRBD1; j_call: TRBJ2-6; cdr3_aa: CASSGQGALGANVLTF; cdr3_nt: TGTGCCAGCAGCGGACAGGGGGCCCTTGGGGCCAACGTCCTGACTTTC
clone_size: many; cdr3_length: 13; v_call: TRBV7-9; d_call: TRBD1; j_call: TRBJ2-3; cdr3_aa: CASSSTTGYTQYF; cdr3_nt: TGTGCCAGCAGCTCCACGACAGGGTATACGCAGTATTTT
clone_size: .; cdr3_length: 15; v_call: TRBV7-9; d_call: .; j_call: TRBJ2-7; cdr3_aa: CASSLGVQKNYEQYF; cdr3_nt: TGTGCCAGCAGCTTAGGTGTACAGAAAAACTACGAGCAGTACTTC
clone_size: many; cdr3_length: 15; v_call: TRBV19; d_call: TRBD2; j_call: TRBJ2-7; cdr3_aa: CASSPGLAGIYEQYF; cdr3_nt: TGTGCCAGTAGCCCTGGACTAGCGGGGATCTACGAGCAGTACTTC
clone_size: .; cdr3_length: 15; v_call: TRBV28; d_call: TRBD1; j_call: TRBJ2-5; cdr3_aa: CASSFFGQGGETQYF; cdr3_nt: TGTGCCAGCAGTTTCTTCGGACAGGGTGGGGAGACCCAGTACTTC
clone_size: many; cdr3_length: 13; v_call: TRBV3-1; d_call: .; j_call: TRBJ2-1; cdr3_aa: CASSQESYNEQFF; cdr3_nt: TGTGCCAGCAGCCAAGAGTCTTACAATGAGCAGTTCTTC
clone_size: few; cdr3_length: 15; v_call: TRBV19; d_call: TRBD1; j_call: TRBJ1-2; cdr3_aa: CASSTLDRDNYGYTF; cdr3_nt: TGTGCCAGTAGTACCCTGGACAGGGACAACTATGGCTACACCTTC
clone_size: many; cdr3_length: 13; v_call: TRBV7-9; d_call: .; j_call: TRBJ1-1; cdr3_aa: CASSLGGVTEAFF; cdr3_nt: TGTGCCAGCAGCTTAGGTGGGGTCACTGAAGCTTTCTTT